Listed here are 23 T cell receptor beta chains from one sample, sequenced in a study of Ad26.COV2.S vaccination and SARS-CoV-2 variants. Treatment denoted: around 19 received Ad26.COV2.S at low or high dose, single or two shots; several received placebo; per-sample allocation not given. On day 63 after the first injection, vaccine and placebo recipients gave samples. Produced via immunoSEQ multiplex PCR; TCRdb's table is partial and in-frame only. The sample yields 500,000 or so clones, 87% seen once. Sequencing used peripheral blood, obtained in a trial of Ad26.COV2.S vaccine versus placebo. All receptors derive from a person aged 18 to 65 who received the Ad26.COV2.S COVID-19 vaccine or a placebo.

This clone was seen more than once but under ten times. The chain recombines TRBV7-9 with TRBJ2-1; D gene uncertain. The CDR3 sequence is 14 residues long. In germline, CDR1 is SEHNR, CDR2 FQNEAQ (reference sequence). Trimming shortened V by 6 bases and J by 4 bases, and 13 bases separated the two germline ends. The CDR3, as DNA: TGTGCCAGCAGTGACGCGACTGATTACAATGAGCAGTTCTTC. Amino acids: CASSDATDYNEQFF.

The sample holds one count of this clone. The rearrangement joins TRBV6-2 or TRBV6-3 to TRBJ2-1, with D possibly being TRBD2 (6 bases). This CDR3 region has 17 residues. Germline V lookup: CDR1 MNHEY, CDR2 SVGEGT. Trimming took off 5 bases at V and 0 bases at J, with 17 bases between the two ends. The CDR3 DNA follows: TGTGCCAGCAGTGGGGCCTTTAGCGGAAGCTCCTACAATGAGCAGTTCTTC. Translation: CASSGAFSGSSYNEQFF.

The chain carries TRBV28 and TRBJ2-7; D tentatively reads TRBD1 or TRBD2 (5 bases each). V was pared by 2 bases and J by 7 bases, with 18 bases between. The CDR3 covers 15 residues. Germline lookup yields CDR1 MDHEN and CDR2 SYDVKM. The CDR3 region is CASSLPRDLPGEQYF. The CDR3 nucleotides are TGTGCCAGCAGTTTACCCCGGGACCTACCGGGGGAGCAGTACTTC.

CDR3 loop: CASSLGRTVNEKLFF. The CDR3 nucleotides are TGTGCCAGCAGCCTTGGGAGGACAGTTAATGAAAAACTGTTTTTT. The V and J genes are TRBV28 and TRBJ1-4, with TRBD1 as a possible D gene (6 bases). Germline CDR1 and CDR2: MDHEN and SYDVKM. This CDR3 spans 15 amino acids. V was trimmed by 6 bases and J by 4 bases, leaving 15 bases between them.

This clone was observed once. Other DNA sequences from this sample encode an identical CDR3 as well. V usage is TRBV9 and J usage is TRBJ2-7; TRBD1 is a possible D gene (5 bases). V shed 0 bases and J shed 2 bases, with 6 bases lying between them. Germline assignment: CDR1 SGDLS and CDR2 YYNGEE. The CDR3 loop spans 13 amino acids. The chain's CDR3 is CASSVGTPYEQYF. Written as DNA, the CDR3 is TGTGCCAGCAGCGTAGGGACACCCTACGAGCAGTACTTC.

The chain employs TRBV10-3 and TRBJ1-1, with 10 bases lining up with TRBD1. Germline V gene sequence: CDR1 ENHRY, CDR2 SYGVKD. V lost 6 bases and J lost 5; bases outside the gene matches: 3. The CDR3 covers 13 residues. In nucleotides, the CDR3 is TGTGCCATCAGAGGACAGGGGGGGACTGAAGCTTTCTTT. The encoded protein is CAIRGQGGTEAFF.

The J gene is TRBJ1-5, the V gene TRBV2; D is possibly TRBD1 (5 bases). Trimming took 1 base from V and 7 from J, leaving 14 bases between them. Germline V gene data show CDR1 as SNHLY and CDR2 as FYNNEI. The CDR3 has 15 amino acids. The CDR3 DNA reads TGTGCCAGCAGTGAAGGTGGGGGTTGGGGGCAGCCCCAGCATTTT. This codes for CASSEGGGWGQPQHF. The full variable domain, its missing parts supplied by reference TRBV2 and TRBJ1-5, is EPEVTQTPSHQVTQMGQEVILRCVPISNHLYFYWYRQILGQKVEFLVSFYNNEISEKSEIFDDQFSVERPDGSNFTLKIRSTKLEDSAMYFCASSEGGGWGQPQHFGDGTRLSIL.

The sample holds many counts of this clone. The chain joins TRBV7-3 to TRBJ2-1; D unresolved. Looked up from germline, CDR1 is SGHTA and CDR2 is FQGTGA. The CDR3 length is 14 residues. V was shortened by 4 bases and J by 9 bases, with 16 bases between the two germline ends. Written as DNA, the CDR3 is TGTGCCAGCAGCTCTTCGGCAGCTTCTGGTGAGCAGTTCTTC. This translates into CASSSSAASGEQFF.

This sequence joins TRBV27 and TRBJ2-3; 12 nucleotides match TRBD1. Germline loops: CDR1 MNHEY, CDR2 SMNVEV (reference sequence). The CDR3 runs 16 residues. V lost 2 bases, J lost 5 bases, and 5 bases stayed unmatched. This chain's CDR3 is CASSLVGTGGLDTQYF. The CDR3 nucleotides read TGTGCCAGCAGTTTAGTAGGGACAGGGGGCTTAGATACGCAGTATTTT.

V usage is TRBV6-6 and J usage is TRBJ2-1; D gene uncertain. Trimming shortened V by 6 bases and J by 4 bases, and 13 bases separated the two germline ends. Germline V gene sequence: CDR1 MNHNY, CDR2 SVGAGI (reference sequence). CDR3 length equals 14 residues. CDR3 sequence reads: CASSMTPGYNEQFF. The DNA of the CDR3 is TGTGCCAGCAGCATGACCCCCGGTTACAATGAGCAGTTCTTC.

The CDR3 spells CASRSPGLAGNEQFF. CDR3 sequence (DNA): TGTGCCAGCAGATCGCCGGGACTAGCGGGGAATGAGCAGTTCTTC. The chain links TRBV27 to TRBJ2-1; 13 bases map to TRBD2. The CDR3 covers 15 residues. J lost 7 bases, V lost 6 bases, and 6 bases had no gene match. Germline V gives CDR1 MNHEY, CDR2 SMNVEV (reference sequence).

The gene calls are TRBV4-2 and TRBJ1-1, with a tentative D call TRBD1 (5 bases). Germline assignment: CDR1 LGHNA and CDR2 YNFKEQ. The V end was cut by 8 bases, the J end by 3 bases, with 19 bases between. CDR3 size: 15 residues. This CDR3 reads CASRREDGADTEAFF. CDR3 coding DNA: TGTGCCAGCCGAAGGGAAGATGGGGCCGACACTGAAGCTTTCTTT.

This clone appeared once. The CDR3 is CASSSNRRLAGGGTDTQYF. CDR3 bases: TGTGCCAGCAGCTCCAACCGCAGGTTGGCGGGAGGAGGGACAGATACGCAGTATTTT. The J gene is TRBJ2-3, the V gene TRBV7-2; TRBD2 agrees at 8 bases. CDR3 length: 19 residues. Per the germline V gene, CDR1 is SGHTA and CDR2 is FQGNSA. V trimming: 4 bases; J trimming: 3 bases; junction bases outside the gene matches: 18.

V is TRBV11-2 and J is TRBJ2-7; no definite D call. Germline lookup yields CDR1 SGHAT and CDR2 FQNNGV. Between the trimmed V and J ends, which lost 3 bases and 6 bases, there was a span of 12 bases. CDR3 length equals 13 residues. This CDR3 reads CASSFRLSLEQYF. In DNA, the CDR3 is TGTGCCAGCAGCTTTCGACTCTCGCTCGAGCAGTACTTC.

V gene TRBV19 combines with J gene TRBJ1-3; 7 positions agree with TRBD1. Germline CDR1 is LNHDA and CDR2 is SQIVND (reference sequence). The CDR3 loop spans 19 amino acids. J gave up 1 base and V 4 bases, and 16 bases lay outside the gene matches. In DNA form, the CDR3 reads TGTGCCAGTAGTAGGGAACTACCGGACAGGTGGGGTTCTGGAAACACCATATATTTT. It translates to CASSRELPDRWGSGNTIYF.

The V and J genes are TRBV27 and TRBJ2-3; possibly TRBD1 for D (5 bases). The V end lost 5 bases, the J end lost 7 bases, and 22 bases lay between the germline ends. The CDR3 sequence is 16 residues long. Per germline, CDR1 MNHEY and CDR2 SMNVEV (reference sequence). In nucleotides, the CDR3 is TGTGCCAGCAGTCCCGGACACGCGTATTCCGACTATACGCAGTATTTT. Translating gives CASSPGHAYSDYTQYF.

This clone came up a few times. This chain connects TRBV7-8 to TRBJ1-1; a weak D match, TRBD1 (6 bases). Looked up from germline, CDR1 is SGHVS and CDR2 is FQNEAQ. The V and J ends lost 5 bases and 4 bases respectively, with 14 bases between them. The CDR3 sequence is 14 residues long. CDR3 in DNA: TGTGCCAGCAGCACAACAGGGTCTAGCACTGAAGCTTTCTTT. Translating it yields CASSTTGSSTEAFF.

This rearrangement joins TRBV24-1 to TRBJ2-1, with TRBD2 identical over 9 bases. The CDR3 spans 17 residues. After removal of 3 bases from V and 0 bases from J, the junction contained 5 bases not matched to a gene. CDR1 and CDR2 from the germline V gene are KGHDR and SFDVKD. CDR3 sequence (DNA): TGTGCCACCAGTGATAGCCTAGCGGGGAGCTCCTACAATGAGCAGTTCTTC. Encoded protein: CATSDSLAGSSYNEQFF.

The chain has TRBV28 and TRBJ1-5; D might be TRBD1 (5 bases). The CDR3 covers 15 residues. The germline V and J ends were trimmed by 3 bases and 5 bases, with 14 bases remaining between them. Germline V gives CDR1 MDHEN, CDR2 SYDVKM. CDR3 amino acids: CASSLGRGRDQPQHF. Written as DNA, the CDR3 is TGTGCCAGCAGTTTGGGGAGGGGAAGGGATCAGCCCCAGCATTTT.

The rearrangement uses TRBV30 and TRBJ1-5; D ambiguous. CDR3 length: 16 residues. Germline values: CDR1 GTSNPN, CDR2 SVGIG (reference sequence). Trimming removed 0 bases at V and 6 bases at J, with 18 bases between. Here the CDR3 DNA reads TGTGCCTGGAGTGTACCCGTCGGAATAGCGGGTCAGCCCCAGCATTTT. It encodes CAWSVPVGIAGQPQHF. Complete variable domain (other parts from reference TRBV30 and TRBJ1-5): SQTIHQWPATLVQPVGSPLSLECTVEGTSNPNLYWYRQAAGRGLQLLFYSVGIGQISSEVPQNLSASRPQDRQFILSSKKLLLSDSGFYLCAWSVPVGIAGQPQHFGDGTRLSIL.

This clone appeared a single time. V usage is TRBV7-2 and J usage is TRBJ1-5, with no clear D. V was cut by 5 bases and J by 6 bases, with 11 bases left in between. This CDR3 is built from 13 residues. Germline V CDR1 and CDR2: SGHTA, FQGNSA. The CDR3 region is CASSPRGGQPQHF. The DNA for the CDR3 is TGTGCCAGCAGCCCGCGAGGCGGTCAGCCCCAGCATTTT. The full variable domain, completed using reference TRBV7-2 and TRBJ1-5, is GAGVSQSPSNKVTEKGKDVELRCDPISGHTALYWYRQSLGQGLEFLIYFQGNSAPDKSGLPSDRFSAERTGGSVSTLTIQRTQQEDSAVYLCASSPRGGQPQHFGDGTRLSIL.

This chain's CDR3 is CASSLLGGGSTDTQYF. The CDR3, as DNA: TGTGCCAGCAGTTTATTGGGCGGCGGGAGCACAGATACGCAGTATTTT. J is TRBJ2-3 and V is TRBV28; D is perhaps TRBD2 (5 bases). The CDR3 contains 16 residues. Germline CDR1 MDHEN, CDR2 SYDVKM. V lost 1 base and J 0 bases, leaving 11 bases between the germline ends. The full variable domain, with the rest looked up from reference TRBV28 and TRBJ2-3, is DVKVTQSSRYLVKRTGEKVFLECVQDMDHENMFWYRQDPGLGLRLIYFSYDVKMKEKGDIPEGYSVSREKKERFSLILESASTNQTSMYLCASSLLGGGSTDTQYFGPGTRLTVL.

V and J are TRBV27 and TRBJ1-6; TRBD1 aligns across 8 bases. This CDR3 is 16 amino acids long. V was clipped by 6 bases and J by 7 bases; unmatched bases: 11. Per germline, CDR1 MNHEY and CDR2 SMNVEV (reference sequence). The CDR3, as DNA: TGTGCCAGCAGCCCACAACGTCGACAGGGGAATTCACCCCTCCACTTT. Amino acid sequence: CASSPQRRQGNSPLHF.